A single sample is the source of the 13 T cell receptor beta chains below, sequenced in a study of T cells in Graves' hyperthyroidism and ophthalmopathy. TCR beta CDR3 sequences were amplified from RNA transcripts. HTBI primers were the set used in a first-round RT-PCR of the TCR CDR3. TCRdb independently ran MiXCR on the multiplex PCR reads; one entry per CDR3 protein. Of around 420,000 distinct CDR3 sequences listed, roughly 13% were seen once; the top ten hold roughly 4.8%. Sequenced input: blood. The receptors stem from a woman younger than 35 with Graves' hyperthyroidism.

The chain has TRBV20-1 and TRBJ2-5; D gene ambiguous. Germline-derived CDR1 and CDR2 are DFQATT and SNEGSKA (reference sequence). Trimming took 4 bases from V and 5 from J, leaving 11 bases between them. The CDR3 spans 12 residues. CDR3 sequence reads: CSAKLVLETQYF. In DNA form, the CDR3 reads TGCAGTGCTAAGTTAGTCTTGGAGACCCAGTACTTC.

This chain uses TRBV2 with TRBJ2-1; 11 bases fit TRBD2. This CDR3 has 16 residues. Germline values: CDR1 SNHLY, CDR2 FYNNEI. J lost 4 bases, V lost 6 bases, and 8 bases had no gene match. The CDR3 bases are TGTGCCAGCAGCGTGACTAGCGGGATAAGGTACAATGAGCAGTTCTTC. It is translated as CASSVTSGIRYNEQFF.

This chain links TRBV20-1 with TRBJ1-2; the match to TRBD1 covers 7 bases. V lost 6 bases and J lost 8; bases outside the gene matches: 12. CDR3 length: 13 residues. Looked up from germline, CDR1 is DFQATT and CDR2 is SNEGSKA (reference sequence). CDR3: CSAPRQGLRGYTF. CDR3 bases: TGCAGTGCCCCGAGACAGGGATTGAGGGGCTACACCTTC.

Concerning this clonotype itself: An end of the junction differs from the germline gene, which may be a read error. The genes are TRBV20-1 and TRBJ2-1; no definite D call. The CDR3 is 14 residues long. Germline CDR1 DFQATT, CDR2 SNEGSKA (reference sequence). DNA of the CDR3: TGCAGTGCTAGGAGCAGGAGCTCCTACAATGTGCAGTTCTTC. Its translation: CSARSRSSYNVQFF.

This clonotype was picked up many times. The chain carries TRBV11-2 and TRBJ2-7, with D hard to call. From germline, CDR1 is SGHAT and CDR2 FQNNGV. The V end was cut by 2 bases, the J end by 1 base, with 9 bases between. The CDR3 is 14 residues long. The CDR3 is CASSLRHGSYEQYF. The CDR3 DNA sequence: TGTGCCAGCAGCTTAAGGCACGGATCCTACGAGCAGTACTTC. The entire variable domain, with the rest obtained from reference TRBV11-2 and TRBJ2-7, is as follows: EAGVAQSPRYKIIEKRQSVAFWCNPISGHATLYWYQQILGQGPKLLIQFQNNGVVDDSQLPKDRFSAERLKGVDSTLKIQPAKLEDSAVYLCASSLRHGSYEQYFGPGTRLTVT.

The chain combines TRBV5-6 with TRBJ2-2, with TRBD1 matching over 10 bases. Germline loops: CDR1 SGHDT, CDR2 YYEEEE. This CDR3 comprises 15 residues. V lost 5 bases and J lost 3; bases outside the gene matches: 4. The CDR3 bases are TGTGCCAGCAGAACCGGGACAGGGGACACCGGGGAGCTGTTTTTT. As protein: CASRTGTGDTGELFF. The full variable domain, with the rest looked up from reference TRBV5-6 and TRBJ2-2, is DAGVTQSPTHLIKTRGQQVTLRCSPKSGHDTVSWYQQALGQGPQFIFQYYEEEERQRGNFPDRFSGHQFPNYSSELNVNALLLGDSALYLCASRTGTGDTGELFFGEGSRLTVL.

This clonotype was seen repeatedly, ten times or more. The chain combines TRBV4-1 with TRBJ1-1, with no clear D. V was pared by 4 bases and J by 6 bases, with 18 bases between. The CDR3 has 15 residues. Germline V lookup: CDR1 MGHRA, CDR2 YSYEKL. CDR3 sequence (DNA): TGCGCCAGCAGCCCGGGGAATTGGCCCGAATCTGAAGCTTTCTTT. Its translation: CASSPGNWPESEAFF.

CDR3 residues: CASSYLGVPSNEQYF. Written as DNA, the CDR3 is TGTGCCAGCAGTTACCTGGGGGTCCCAAGTAACGAGCAGTACTTC. The V and J genes are TRBV6-5 and TRBJ2-7; D might be TRBD1 or TRBD2, each matching 5 bases. This CDR3 spans 15 amino acids. Trimming pared 2 bases from V and 5 bases from J, leaving 16 bases between. Per the germline V gene, CDR1 is MNHEY and CDR2 is SVGAGI.

This clonotype was counted ten times or more. This chain links TRBV6-1 with TRBJ1-2; a possible D gene is TRBD1 (6 bases). The CDR3 runs to 13 residues. The V end lost 6 bases, the J end lost 4 bases, and 12 bases lay between the germline ends. Germline V gives CDR1 MNHNS, CDR2 SASEGT. DNA of the CDR3: TGTGCCAGCAGATGGACAGCGATCTATGGCTACACCTTC. Translating gives CASRWTAIYGYTF.

This clonotype was observed many times. The chain employs TRBV28 and TRBJ2-6; TRBD1 aligns across 8 bases. Germline-derived CDR1 and CDR2 are MDHEN and SYDVKM. This CDR3 contains 16 residues. J lost 4 bases, V lost 3 bases, and 5 bases had no gene match. CDR3: CASSLGTGAGANVLTF. CDR3 in DNA: TGTGCCAGCAGTTTGGGGACAGGAGCCGGGGCCAACGTCCTGACTTTC. The full variable domain, in which reference TRBV28 and TRBJ2-6 provide the parts outside the CDR3, is DVKVTQSSRYLVKRTGEKVFLECVQDMDHENMFWYRQDPGLGLRLIYFSYDVKMKEKGDIPEGYSVSREKKERFSLILESASTNQTSMYLCASSLGTGAGANVLTFGAGSRLTVL.

V and J are TRBV28 and TRBJ1-5, with D unclear. Germline V gives CDR1 MDHEN, CDR2 SYDVKM. With 5 bases removed from V and 3 bases from J, the gap between germline ends came to 14 bases. The CDR3 covers 15 residues. The chain's CDR3 is CASSPVSGSNQPQHF. Here the CDR3 DNA reads TGTGCCAGCAGTCCGGTCTCGGGTTCCAATCAGCCCCAGCATTTT.

This clonotype was recorded at least ten times. This chain connects TRBV29-1 to TRBJ2-6; D could derive from TRBD1 or TRBD2 (5 bases each). The CDR3 runs 13 residues. The germline V gene encodes CDR1 SQVTM and CDR2 ANQGSEA. Deletions cut 4 bases from V and 4 bases from J, with 8 bases between. The CDR3 nucleotides read TGCAGCGTTGGAGGGGAAGGGGCCAACGTCCTGACTTTC. The encoded protein is CSVGGEGANVLTF.

This clonotype showed up many times. The chain uses TRBV5-8 and TRBJ1-1, with D hard to call. This CDR3 has 13 amino acids. Trimming took off 1 base at V and 3 bases at J, with 7 bases between the two ends. CDR1 and CDR2 from the germline V gene are SGHTS and YDEGEE. CDR3: CASSLRVDTEAFF. For the CDR3, the DNA is TGTGCCAGCAGCTTGAGAGTGGACACTGAAGCTTTCTTT. Together with reference TRBV5-8 and TRBJ1-1, the CDR3 gives the full variable domain: EAGVTQSPTHLIKTRGQQATLRCSPISGHTSVYWYQQALGLGLQFLLWYDEGEERNRGNFPPRFSGRQFPNYSSELNVNALELEDSALYLCASSLRVDTEAFFGQGTRLTVV.